These T cell receptor beta chains were read from a single sample in a study of beta chain features in type 1 diabetes. The table came from immunoSEQ multiplex PCR; TCRdb's copy has only in-frame clones and leaves some out. This sample has under 300,000 clones, with about 26% found just once. The specimen was central memory CD4+ T cells from blood. The receptors stem from a man under 40 in good health. Both conserved end residues are part of each CDR3. A D gene is named only where the DNA matches it firmly. Rows give clone size only sometimes, using once, few, many, or a class for an expanded clone.

d_gene	v_gene	abundance	j_gene	CDR3aa	CDR3nt
TRBD1	TRBV5-4	few	TRBJ2-5	CASSFRTGRSTFQETQYF	TGTGCCAGCAGCTTTAGGACAGGGAGGAGTACCTTCCAAGAGACCCAGTACTTC
TRBD1	TRBV7-2	few	TRBJ2-7	CASSLADRASYEQYF	TGTGCCAGCAGCTTAGCGGACAGGGCCTCCTACGAGCAGTACTTC
.	TRBV2	.	TRBJ1-1	CASDTKGARTEAFF	TGTGCCAGCGACACAAAGGGAGCGCGCACTGAAGCTTTCTTT
TRBD1	TRBV29-1	.	TRBJ2-7	CSVRDSLYEQYF	TGCAGCGTTCGGGACAGTCTCTACGAGCAGTACTTC
TRBD1	TRBV7-2	few	TRBJ1-1	CASSLAPGQGTEAFF	TGTGCCAGCAGCTTAGCCCCGGGACAGGGAACTGAAGCTTTCTTT
.	TRBV9	few	TRBJ2-5	CASSVGGSGGETQYF	TGTGCCAGCAGCGTAGGAGGTAGCGGCGGGGAGACCCAGTACTTC
TRBD2	TRBV7-2	.	TRBJ2-7	CASSFSGGAQEQYF	TGTGCCAGCAGCTTTAGCGGGGGGGCACAAGAGCAGTACTTC
.	TRBV25-1	few	TRBJ2-3	CASSVAGTDTQYF	TGTGCCAGCAGTGTGGCAGGCACAGATACGCAGTATTTT
.	TRBV7-2	.	TRBJ2-5	CASRGTVQVAQYF	TGTGCCAGCCGGGGGACAGTCCAAGTGGCCCAGTACTTC
.	TRBV18	.	TRBJ2-3	CASSHREVMVDTQYF	TGTGCCAGCTCACACCGGGAAGTTATGGTCGATACGCAGTATTTT
.	TRBV7-2	.	TRBJ2-3	CASSLAGAGTDTQYF	TGTGCCAGCAGCTTAGCGGGGGCAGGCACAGATACGCAGTATTTT
.	TRBV10-3	.	TRBJ2-1	CAIRQFNEQFF	TGTGCCATCAGACAGTTCAATGAGCAGTTCTTC
TRBD1	TRBV18	once	TRBJ1-6	CASSPPEQGRYSPLHF	TGTGCCAGCTCACCACCGGAACAGGGGAGGTATTCACCCCTCCACTTT
TRBD2	TRBV6-5	once	TRBJ2-3	CASLSSGGPKDTQYF	TGTGCCAGCCTGTCTAGCGGGGGCCCCAAGGATACGCAGTATTTT
.	TRBV30	.	TRBJ2-3	CAWSGPSTDTQYF	TGTGCCTGGAGTGGACCGAGCACAGATACGCAGTATTTT
.	TRBV14	.	TRBJ1-1	CASKRGNTNTEAFF	TGTGCCAGCAAAAGAGGGAATACCAACACTGAAGCTTTCTTT
.	TRBV2	.	TRBJ2-2	CASSGSSTGELFF	TGTGCCAGCAGTGGATCGAGCACCGGGGAGCTGTTTTTT
.	TRBV7-2	few	TRBJ2-7	CASTSVTGSYEQYF	TGTGCCAGCACCTCAGTGACGGGTTCTTACGAGCAGTACTTC
TRBD2	TRBV2	.	TRBJ2-1	CASSSGTIYNEQFF	TGTGCCAGCAGCTCCGGGACTATTTACAATGAGCAGTTCTTC
TRBD2	TRBV28	few	TRBJ2-5	CASGRTSGSRETQYF	TGTGCCAGCGGCAGGACTAGCGGGAGTCGCGAGACCCAGTACTTC
.	TRBV9	many	TRBJ2-5	CASSVRPGVETQYF	TGTGCCAGCAGCGTCCGGCCCGGTGTGGAGACCCAGTACTTC
TRBD2	TRBV11-2	few	TRBJ2-3	CASRPSGGTDTQYF	TGTGCCAGCCGACCTAGCGGGGGCACAGATACGCAGTATTTT
TRBD1	TRBV14	.	TRBJ2-7	CASSQTGLASYEQYF	TGTGCCAGCAGCCAGACAGGGTTAGCCTCCTACGAGCAGTACTTC
.	TRBV28	.	TRBJ2-7	CASSLGGYEQYF	TGTGCCAGCAGTTTAGGTGGCTACGAGCAGTACTTC
.	TRBV5-1	few	TRBJ1-5	CASSLEGISNQPQHF	TGCGCCAGCAGCTTGGAAGGAATTAGCAATCAGCCCCAGCATTTT
.	TRBV11-2	.	TRBJ2-5	CASSPQGRETQYF	TGTGCCAGCAGCCCACAGGGCCGGGAGACCCAGTACTTC
.	TRBV10-3	few	TRBJ2-1	CAISQDGEQFF	TGTGCCATCAGCCAAGACGGTGAGCAGTTCTTC
.	TRBV29-1	.	TRBJ1-2	CSVGTVYGYTF	TGCAGCGTTGGGACAGTCTATGGCTACACCTTC
.	TRBV7-2	few	TRBJ2-1	CASSLGGQDEQFF	TGTGCCAGCAGCTTAGGGGGCCAAGATGAGCAGTTCTTC
.	TRBV29-1	.	TRBJ2-5	CSVIEGGLIETQYF	TGCAGCGTTATTGAGGGTGGGCTCATCGAGACCCAGTACTTC
TRBD1	TRBV2	.	TRBJ1-2	CASSRSRGLMNYGYTF	TGTGCCAGCAGTCGATCCAGGGGGCTTATGAACTATGGCTACACCTTC
.	TRBV25-1	.	TRBJ2-7	CATRGGSYEQYF	TGTGCCACTAGAGGGGGCTCCTACGAGCAGTACTTC
TRBD1	TRBV2	.	TRBJ1-1	CASRGQPNTEAFF	TGTGCCAGCAGGGGACAGCCGAACACTGAAGCTTTCTTT
.	TRBV19	.	TRBJ2-6	CASSRGLPTTLANVLTF	TGTGCCAGTAGTAGGGGACTCCCGACCACCTTAGCCAACGTCCTGACTTTC
.	TRBV28	.	TRBJ1-2	CASRERVSYTF	TGTGCCAGCAGGGAAAGAGTAAGCTACACCTTC
TRBD1	TRBV30	.	TRBJ1-6	CAWISSDRGAPLHF	TGTGCCTGGATCTCCTCCGACAGGGGGGCACCCCTCCACTTT
TRBD2	TRBV7-6	.	TRBJ2-2	CASSRPGLAGYSNTGELFF	TGTGCCAGCAGCAGGCCGGGACTAGCGGGTTATTCGAACACCGGGGAGCTGTTTTTT
.	TRBV29-1	once	TRBJ2-6	CSALISGANVLTF	TGCAGCGCATTGATCTCTGGGGCCAACGTCCTGACTTTC
.	TRBV28	many	TRBJ1-5	CASRAGAREGFQPQHF	TGTGCCAGCAGGGCCGGGGCACGAGAAGGTTTTCAGCCCCAGCATTTT
.	TRBV11-2	.	TRBJ2-1	CASSDTGTGLNEQFF	TGTGCCAGCAGCGATACCGGGACTGGCCTCAATGAGCAGTTCTTC
.	TRBV15	few	TRBJ1-2	CATSSLTVSGYTF	TGTGCCACCAGCAGTTTGACAGTTAGTGGCTACACCTTC
.	TRBV29-1	.	TRBJ2-5	CSVVAEQETQYF	TGCAGCGTAGTCGCGGAACAAGAGACCCAGTACTTC